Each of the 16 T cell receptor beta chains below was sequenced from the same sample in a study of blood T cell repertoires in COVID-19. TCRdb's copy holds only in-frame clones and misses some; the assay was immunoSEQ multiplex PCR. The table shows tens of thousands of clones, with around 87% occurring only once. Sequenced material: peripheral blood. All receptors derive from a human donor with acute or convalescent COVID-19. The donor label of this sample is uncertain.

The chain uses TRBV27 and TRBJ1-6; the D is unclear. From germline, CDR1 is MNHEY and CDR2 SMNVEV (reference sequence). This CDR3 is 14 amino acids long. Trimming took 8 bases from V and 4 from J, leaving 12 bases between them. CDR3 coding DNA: TGTGCCAGCGCGGCGCACACTTATAATTCACCCCTCCACTTT. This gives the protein CASAAHTYNSPLHF.

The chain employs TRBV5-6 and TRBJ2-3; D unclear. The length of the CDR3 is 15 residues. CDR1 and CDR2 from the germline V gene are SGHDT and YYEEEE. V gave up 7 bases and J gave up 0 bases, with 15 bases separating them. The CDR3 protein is CASAPWAPSTDTQYF. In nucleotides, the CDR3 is TGTGCCAGCGCCCCTTGGGCGCCTAGCACAGATACGCAGTATTTT.

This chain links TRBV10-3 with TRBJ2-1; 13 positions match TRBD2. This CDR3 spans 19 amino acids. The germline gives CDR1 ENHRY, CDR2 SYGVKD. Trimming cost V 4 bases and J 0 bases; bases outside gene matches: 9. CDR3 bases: TGTGCCATCAGTGCGTGGACTAGCGGGGGAGAGAGCTCCTACAATGAGCAGTTCTTC. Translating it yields CAISAWTSGGESSYNEQFF.

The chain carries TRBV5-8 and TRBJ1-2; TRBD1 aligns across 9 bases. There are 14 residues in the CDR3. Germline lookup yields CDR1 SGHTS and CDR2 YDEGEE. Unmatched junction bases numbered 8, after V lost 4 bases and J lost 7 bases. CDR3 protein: CASSNPGTGTGYTF. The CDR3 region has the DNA TGTGCCAGCAGCAACCCCGGGACAGGGACTGGCTACACCTTC.

The DNA of the CDR3 is TGTGCCAGCAGTGAAGCGCCCAGGGGTAGTACAGATACGCAGTATTTT. It yields the protein CASSEAPRGSTDTQYF. This chain joins TRBV2 and TRBJ2-3; TRBD1 might be the D (6 bases). Per germline, CDR1 SNHLY and CDR2 FYNNEI. Trimming took 0 bases from V and 3 from J, leaving 13 bases between them. There are 16 residues in the CDR3. Variable domain in full (rest from reference TRBV2 and TRBJ2-3): EPEVTQTPSHQVTQMGQEVILRCVPISNHLYFYWYRQILGQKVEFLVSFYNNEISEKSEIFDDQFSVERPDGSNFTLKIRSTKLEDSAMYFCASSEAPRGSTDTQYFGPGTRLTVL.

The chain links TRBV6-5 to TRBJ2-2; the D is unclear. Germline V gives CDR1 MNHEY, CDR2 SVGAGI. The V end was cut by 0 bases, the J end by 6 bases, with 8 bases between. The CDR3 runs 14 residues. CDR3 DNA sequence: TGTGCCAGCAGTTACTCTCAGGTCCCCGGGGAGCTGTTTTTT. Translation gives CASSYSQVPGELFF.

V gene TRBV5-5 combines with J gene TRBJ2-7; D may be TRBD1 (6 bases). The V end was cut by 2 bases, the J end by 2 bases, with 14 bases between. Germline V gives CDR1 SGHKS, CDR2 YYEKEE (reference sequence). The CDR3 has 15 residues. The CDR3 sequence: CASSLGLQGAYEQYF. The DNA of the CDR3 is TGTGCCAGCAGCTTAGGGCTACAGGGTGCCTACGAGCAGTACTTC.

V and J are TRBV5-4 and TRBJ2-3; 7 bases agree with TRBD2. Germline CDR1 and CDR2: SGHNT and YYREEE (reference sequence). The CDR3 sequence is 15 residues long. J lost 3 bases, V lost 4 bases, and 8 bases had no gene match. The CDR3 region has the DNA TGTGCCAGCAGCCGAAGCGGGGCGGGAACAGATACGCAGTATTTT. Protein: CASSRSGAGTDTQYF. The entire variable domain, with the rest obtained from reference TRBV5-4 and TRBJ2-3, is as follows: ETGVTQSPTHLIKTRGQQVTLRCSSQSGHNTVSWYQQALGQGPQFIFQYYREEENGRGNFPPRFSGLQFPNYSSELNVNALELDDSALYLCASSRSGAGTDTQYFGPGTRLTVL.

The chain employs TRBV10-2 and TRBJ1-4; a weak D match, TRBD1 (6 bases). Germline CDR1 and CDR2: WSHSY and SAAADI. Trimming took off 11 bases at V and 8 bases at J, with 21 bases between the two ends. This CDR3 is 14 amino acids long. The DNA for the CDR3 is TGCGCCGCCATGGACAGCCAGGGTAGAGAAAAACTGTTTTTT. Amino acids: CAAMDSQGREKLFF.

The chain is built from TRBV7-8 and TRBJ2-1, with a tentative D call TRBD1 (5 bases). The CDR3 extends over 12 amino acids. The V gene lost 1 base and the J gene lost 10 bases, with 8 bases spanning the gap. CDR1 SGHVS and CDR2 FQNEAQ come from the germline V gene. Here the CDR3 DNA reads TGTGCCAGCAGCTTAGTGGGGCGAGAGCAGTTCTTC. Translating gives CASSLVGREQFF.

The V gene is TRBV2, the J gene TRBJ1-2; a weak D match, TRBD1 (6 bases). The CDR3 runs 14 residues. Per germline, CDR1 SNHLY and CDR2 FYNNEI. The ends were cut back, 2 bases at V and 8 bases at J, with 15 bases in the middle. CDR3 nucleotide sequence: TGTGCCAGCAGTGAATTTCAGGGGAAGGAGGGCTACACCTTC. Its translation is CASSEFQGKEGYTF.

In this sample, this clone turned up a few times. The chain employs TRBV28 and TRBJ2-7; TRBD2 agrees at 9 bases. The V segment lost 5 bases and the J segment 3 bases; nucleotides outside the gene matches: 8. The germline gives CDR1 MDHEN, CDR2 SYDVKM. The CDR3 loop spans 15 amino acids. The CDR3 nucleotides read TGTGCCAGCAGTCAATCCCTAGCGGGGATCTACGAGCAGTACTTC. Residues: CASSQSLAGIYEQYF.

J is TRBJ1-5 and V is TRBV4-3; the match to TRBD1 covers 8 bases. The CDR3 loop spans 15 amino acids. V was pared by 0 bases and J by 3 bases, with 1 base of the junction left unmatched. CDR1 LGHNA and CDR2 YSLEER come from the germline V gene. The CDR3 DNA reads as TGCGCCAGCAGCCAAGACAGGGGGCTCAATCAGCCCCAGCATTTT. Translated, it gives CASSQDRGLNQPQHF.

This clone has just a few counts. The CDR3 is CASSARQGSSPYNEQFF. CDR3 sequence (DNA): TGTGCCAGCAGCGCCCGACAGGGTTCTTCCCCTTACAATGAGCAGTTCTTC. This sequence joins TRBV14 and TRBJ2-1; TRBD1 matches 7 bases. This CDR3 spans 17 amino acids. Germline V lookup: CDR1 SGHDN, CDR2 FVKESK. V gave up 5 bases and J gave up 4 bases; unmatched junction bases: 14.

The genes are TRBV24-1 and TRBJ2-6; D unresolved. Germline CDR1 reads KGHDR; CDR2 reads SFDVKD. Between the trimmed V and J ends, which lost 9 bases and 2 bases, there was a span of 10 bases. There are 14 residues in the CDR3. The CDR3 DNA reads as TGTGCCACCGGTGGTGCAGCTGGGGCCAACGTCCTGACTTTC. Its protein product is CATGGAAGANVLTF.

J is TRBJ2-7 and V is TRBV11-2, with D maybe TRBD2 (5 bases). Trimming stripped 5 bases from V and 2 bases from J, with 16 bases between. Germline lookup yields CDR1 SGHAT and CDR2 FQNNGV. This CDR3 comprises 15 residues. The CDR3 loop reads CASSPLSTRAYEQYF. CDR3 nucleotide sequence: TGTGCCAGCAGCCCCCTTTCGACGCGGGCCTACGAGCAGTACTTC. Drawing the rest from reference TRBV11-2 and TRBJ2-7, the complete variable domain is EAGVAQSPRYKIIEKRQSVAFWCNPISGHATLYWYQQILGQGPKLLIQFQNNGVVDDSQLPKDRFSAERLKGVDSTLKIQPAKLEDSAVYLCASSPLSTRAYEQYFGPGTRLTVT.